This TCR beta chain was sequenced for a study of graft-versus-host responses after intestinal transplantation. Across the study: Induction using anti-thymocyte globulin, followed by tacrolimus and steroids for around 3 years, was given to all recipients.

By share of the sample, this clone is large. Method: immunoSEQ multiplex PCR; TCRdb's copy keeps in-frame clones and lacks some. The table lists 9,000 to 10,000 clones, 30% of them singletons. Responders (roughly 200,000, CFSE-labeled) met roughly 200,000 stimulators that were irradiated and violet-dye-labeled. The CDR3 is 13 amino acids. Germline loops: CDR1 WSHSY, CDR2 SAAADI. The J segment lost 5 bases and the V segment lost 7 bases, leaving 2 bases of the junction unmatched. The clonotype originates from a human patient who received an intestinal transplant. J is TRBJ2-7 and V is TRBV10-2, with 13 bases matching TRBD2. Sequencing used alloreactive CD4+ T cells from a mixed lymphocyte reaction culture, obtained before intestinal transplant. Subset meaning: CFSE-low proliferating T cells sorted from roughly 6-day pre-transplant mixed lymphocyte reaction (GvH or HvG direction). CDR3 region: CASTGLAGDEQYF. The CDR3 DNA follows: TGCGCCAGCACCGGACTAGCGGGAGACGAGCAGTACTTC.